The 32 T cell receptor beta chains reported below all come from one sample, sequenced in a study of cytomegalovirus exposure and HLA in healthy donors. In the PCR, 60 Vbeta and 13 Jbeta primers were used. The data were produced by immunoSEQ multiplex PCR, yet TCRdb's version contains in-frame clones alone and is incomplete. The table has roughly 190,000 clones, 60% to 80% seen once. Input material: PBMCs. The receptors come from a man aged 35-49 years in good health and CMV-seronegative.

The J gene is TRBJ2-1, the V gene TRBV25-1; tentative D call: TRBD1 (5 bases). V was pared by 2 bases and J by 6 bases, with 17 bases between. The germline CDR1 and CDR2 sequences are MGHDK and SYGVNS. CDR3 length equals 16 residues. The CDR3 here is CASSEVHRSMGNEQFF. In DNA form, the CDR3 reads TGTGCCAGCAGTGAAGTCCACAGGTCTATGGGCAATGAGCAGTTCTTC. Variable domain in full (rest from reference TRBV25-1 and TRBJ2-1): EADIYQTPRYLVIGTGKKITLECSQTMGHDKMYWYQQDPGMELHLIHYSYGVNSTEKGDLSSESTVSRIRTEHFPLTLESARPSHTSQYLCASSEVHRSMGNEQFFGPGTRLTVL.

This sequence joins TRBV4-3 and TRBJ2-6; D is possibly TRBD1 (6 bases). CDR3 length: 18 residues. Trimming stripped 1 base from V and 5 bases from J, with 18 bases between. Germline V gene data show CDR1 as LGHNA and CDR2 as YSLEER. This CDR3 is CASSQAGPQGNWANVLTF. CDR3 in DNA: TGCGCCAGCAGCCAAGCTGGGCCACAGGGAAACTGGGCCAACGTCCTGACTTTC.

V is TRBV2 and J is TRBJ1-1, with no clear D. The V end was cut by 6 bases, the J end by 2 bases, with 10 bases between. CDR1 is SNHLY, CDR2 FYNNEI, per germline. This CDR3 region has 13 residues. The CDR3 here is CASRVAENTEAFF. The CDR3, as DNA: TGTGCCAGCAGAGTGGCGGAAAACACTGAAGCTTTCTTT.

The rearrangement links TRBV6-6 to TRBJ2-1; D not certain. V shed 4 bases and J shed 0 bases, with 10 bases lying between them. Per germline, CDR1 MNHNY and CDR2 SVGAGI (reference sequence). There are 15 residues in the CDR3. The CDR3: CASSSSSLSYNEQFF. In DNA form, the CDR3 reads TGTGCCAGCAGTTCGAGTAGCCTCTCCTACAATGAGCAGTTCTTC.

CDR3 sequence: CAWSVLAGGEQYF. The DNA for the CDR3 is TGTGCCTGGAGTGTATTAGCGGGAGGCGAGCAGTACTTC. V and J are TRBV30 and TRBJ2-5, with TRBD2 identical over 10 bases. The end of the DNA is better explained by TRBJ2-7, so the J call may be wrong. Germline-derived CDR1 and CDR2 are GTSNPN and SVGIG (reference sequence). This CDR3 is 13 amino acids long.

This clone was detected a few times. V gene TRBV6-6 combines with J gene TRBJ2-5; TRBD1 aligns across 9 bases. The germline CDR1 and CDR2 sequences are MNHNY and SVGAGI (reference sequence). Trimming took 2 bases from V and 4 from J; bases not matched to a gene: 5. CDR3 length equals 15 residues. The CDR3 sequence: CASSYGGQGGETQYF. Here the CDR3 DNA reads TGTGCCAGCAGTTACGGGGGACAGGGAGGAGAGACCCAGTACTTC.

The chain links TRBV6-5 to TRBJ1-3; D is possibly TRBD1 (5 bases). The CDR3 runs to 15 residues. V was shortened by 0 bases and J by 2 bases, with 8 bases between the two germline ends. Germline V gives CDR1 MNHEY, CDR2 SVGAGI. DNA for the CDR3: TGTGCCAGCAGTTACTCGGGGGGTGCTGGAAACACCATATATTTT. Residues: CASSYSGGAGNTIYF.

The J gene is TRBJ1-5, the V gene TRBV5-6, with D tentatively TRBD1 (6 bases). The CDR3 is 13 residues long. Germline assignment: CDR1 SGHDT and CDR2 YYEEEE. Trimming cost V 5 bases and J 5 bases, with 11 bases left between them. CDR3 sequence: CASSRQVDQPQHF. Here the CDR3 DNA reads TGTGCCAGCAGTCGACAGGTTGATCAGCCCCAGCATTTT.

The CDR3 nucleotides are TGCGCCAGCAGCCCGGAGCGGGGAGGGCCCGGGGAGCTGTTTTTT. The encoded protein is CASSPERGGPGELFF. The chain links TRBV5-1 to TRBJ2-2; 7 nucleotides line up with TRBD2. The CDR3 has 15 amino acids. Trimming removed 4 bases from V and 6 bases from J; junction bases left unmatched: 9. Germline CDR1 SGHRS, CDR2 YFSETQ.

The CDR3 nucleotides are TGTGCCAGTAGAACCGGGACAGGAGAAAACACTGAAGCTTTCTTT. Its translation: CASRTGTGENTEAFF. The chain links TRBV19 to TRBJ1-1; TRBD1 agrees at 8 bases. The V gene end was trimmed by 6 bases and the J gene end by 2 bases; junction bases not matched to a gene: 8. Germline CDR1 LNHDA, CDR2 SQIVND (reference sequence). The CDR3 consists of 15 residues.

The CDR3 is CASSRKDRFDEQYF. The CDR3 bases are TGTGCCAGTAGTCGTAAAGACAGGTTCGACGAGCAGTACTTC. The chain has TRBV19 and TRBJ2-5; D possibly corresponds to TRBD1 (6 bases). The end of the DNA aligns better with TRBJ2-7, so the J call may be wrong. The germline V gene encodes CDR1 LNHDA and CDR2 SQIVND (reference sequence). The CDR3 has 14 residues.

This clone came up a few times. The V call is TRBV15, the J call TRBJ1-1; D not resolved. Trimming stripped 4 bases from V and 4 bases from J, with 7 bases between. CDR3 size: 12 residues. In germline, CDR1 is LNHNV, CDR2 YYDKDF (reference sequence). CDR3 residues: CATSTRGTEAFF. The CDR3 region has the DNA TGTGCCACCAGCACTCGGGGCACTGAAGCTTTCTTT.

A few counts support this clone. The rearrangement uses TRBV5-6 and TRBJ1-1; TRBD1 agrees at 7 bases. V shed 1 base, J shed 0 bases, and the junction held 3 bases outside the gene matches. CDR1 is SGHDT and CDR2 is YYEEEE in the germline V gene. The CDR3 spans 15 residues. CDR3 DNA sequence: TGTGCCAGCAGCTTGTTCGACAGGGTGAACACTGAAGCTTTCTTT. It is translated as CASSLFDRVNTEAFF. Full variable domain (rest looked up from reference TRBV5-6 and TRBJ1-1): DAGVTQSPTHLIKTRGQQVTLRCSPKSGHDTVSWYQQALGQGPQFIFQYYEEEERQRGNFPDRFSGHQFPNYSSELNVNALLLGDSALYLCASSLFDRVNTEAFFGQGTRLTVV.

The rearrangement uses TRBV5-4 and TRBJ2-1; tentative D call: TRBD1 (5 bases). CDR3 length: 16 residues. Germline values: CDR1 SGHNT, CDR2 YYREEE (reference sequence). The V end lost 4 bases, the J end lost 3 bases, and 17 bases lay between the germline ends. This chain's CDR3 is CASSRPMGPNYNEQFF. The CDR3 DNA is TGTGCCAGCAGCCGCCCGATGGGGCCCAACTACAATGAGCAGTTCTTC. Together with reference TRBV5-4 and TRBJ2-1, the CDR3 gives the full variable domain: ETGVTQSPTHLIKTRGQQVTLRCSSQSGHNTVSWYQQALGQGPQFIFQYYREEENGRGNFPPRFSGLQFPNYSSELNVNALELDDSALYLCASSRPMGPNYNEQFFGPGTRLTVL.

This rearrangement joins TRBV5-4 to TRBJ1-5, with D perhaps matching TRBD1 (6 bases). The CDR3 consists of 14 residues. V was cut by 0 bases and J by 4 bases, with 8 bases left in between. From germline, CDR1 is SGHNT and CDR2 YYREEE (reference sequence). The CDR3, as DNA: TGTGCCAGCAGCTTGGAGGGGGGGAATCAGCCCCAGCATTTT. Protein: CASSLEGGNQPQHF.

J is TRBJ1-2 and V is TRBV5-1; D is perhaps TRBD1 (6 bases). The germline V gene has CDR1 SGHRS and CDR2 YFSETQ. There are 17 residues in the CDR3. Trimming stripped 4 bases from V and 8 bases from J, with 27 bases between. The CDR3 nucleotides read TGCGCCAGCAGCGCCCTGGGGGCAAGGAGTAGGACGAGGGGCTACACCTTC. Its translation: CASSALGARSRTRGYTF.

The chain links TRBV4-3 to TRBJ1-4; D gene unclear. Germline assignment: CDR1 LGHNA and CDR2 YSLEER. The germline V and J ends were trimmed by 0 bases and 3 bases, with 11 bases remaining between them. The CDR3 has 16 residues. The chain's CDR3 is CASSQEMQAPNEKLFF. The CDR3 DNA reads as TGCGCCAGCAGCCAAGAAATGCAGGCCCCTAATGAAAAACTGTTTTTT.

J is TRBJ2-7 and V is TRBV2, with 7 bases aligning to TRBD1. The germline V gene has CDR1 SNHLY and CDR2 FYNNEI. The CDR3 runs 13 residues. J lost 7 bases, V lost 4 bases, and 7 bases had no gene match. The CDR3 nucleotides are TGTGCCAGCAGTGGGGACAGTGAAATGGAGCAGTACTTC. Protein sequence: CASSGDSEMEQYF.

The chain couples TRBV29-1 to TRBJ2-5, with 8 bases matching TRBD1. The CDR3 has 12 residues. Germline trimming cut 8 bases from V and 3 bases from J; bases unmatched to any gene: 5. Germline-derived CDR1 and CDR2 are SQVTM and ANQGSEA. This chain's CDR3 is CSTATGEETQYF. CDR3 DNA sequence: TGCAGCACTGCGACAGGGGAAGAGACCCAGTACTTC.

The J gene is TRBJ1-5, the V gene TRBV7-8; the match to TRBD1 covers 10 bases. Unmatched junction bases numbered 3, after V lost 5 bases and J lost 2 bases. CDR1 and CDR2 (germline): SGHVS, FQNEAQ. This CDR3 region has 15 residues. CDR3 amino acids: CASSAGTGGNQPQHF. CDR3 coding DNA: TGTGCCAGCAGCGCAGGGACAGGGGGCAATCAGCCCCAGCATTTT.

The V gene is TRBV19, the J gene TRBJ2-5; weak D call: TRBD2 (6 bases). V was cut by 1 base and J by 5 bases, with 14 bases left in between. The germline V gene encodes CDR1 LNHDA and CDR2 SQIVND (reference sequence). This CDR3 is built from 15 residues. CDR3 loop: CASSIVTSPGETQYF. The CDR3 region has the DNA TGTGCCAGTAGTATAGTAACTAGCCCGGGGGAGACCCAGTACTTC.

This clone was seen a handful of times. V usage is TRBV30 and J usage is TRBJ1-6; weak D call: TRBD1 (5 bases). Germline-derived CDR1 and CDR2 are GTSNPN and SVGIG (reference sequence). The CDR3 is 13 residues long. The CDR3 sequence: CAHRSEYNSPLHF. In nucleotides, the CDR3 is TGTGCTCACAGGTCGGAGTATAATTCACCCCTCCACTTT.

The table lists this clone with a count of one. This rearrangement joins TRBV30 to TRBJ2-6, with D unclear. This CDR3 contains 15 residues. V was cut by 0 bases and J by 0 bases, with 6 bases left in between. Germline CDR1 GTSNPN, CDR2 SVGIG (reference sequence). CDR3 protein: CAWSVQSSGANVLTF. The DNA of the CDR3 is TGTGCCTGGAGTGTACAGAGCTCTGGGGCCAACGTCCTGACTTTC.

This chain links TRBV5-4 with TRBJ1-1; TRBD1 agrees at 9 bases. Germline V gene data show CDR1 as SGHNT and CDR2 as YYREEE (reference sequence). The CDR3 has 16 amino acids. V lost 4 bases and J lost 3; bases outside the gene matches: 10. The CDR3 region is CASSHGQGKEDTEAFF. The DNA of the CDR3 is TGTGCCAGCAGCCATGGACAGGGGAAAGAAGACACTGAAGCTTTCTTT.

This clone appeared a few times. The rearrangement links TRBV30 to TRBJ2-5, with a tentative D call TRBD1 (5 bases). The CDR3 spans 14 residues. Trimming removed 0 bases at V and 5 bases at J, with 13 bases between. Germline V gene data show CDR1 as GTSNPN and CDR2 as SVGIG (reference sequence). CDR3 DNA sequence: TGTGCCTGGAGTGTACGTGGGGCCGGGGAGACCCAGTACTTC. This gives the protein CAWSVRGAGETQYF.

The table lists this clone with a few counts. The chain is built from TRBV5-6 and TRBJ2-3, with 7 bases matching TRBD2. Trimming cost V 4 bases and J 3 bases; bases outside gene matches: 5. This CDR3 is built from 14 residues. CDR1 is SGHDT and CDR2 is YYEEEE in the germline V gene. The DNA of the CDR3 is TGTGCCAGCAGCGTCGGACTAGAAACAGATACGCAGTATTTT. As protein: CASSVGLETDTQYF.

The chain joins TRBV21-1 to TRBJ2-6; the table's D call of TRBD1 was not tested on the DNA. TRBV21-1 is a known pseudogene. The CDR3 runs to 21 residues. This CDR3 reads CASSKVGGQGYFMGGANVLTF. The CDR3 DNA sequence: TGTGCCAGCAGCAAAGTGGGGGGACAGGGCTACTTTATGGGTGGGGCCAACGTCCTGACTTTC.

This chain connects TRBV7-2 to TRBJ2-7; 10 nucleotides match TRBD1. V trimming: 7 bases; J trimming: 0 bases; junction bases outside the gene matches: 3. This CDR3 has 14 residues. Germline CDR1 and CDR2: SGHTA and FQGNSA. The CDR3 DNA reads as TGTGCCAGCAAGCGGACAGGGGGCTCCTACGAGCAGTACTTC. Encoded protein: CASKRTGGSYEQYF. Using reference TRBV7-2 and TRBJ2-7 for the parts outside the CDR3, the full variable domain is GAGVSQSPSNKVTEKGKDVELRCDPISGHTALYWYRQSLGQGLEFLIYFQGNSAPDKSGLPSDRFSAERTGGSVSTLTIQRTQQEDSAVYLCASKRTGGSYEQYFGPGTRLTVT.

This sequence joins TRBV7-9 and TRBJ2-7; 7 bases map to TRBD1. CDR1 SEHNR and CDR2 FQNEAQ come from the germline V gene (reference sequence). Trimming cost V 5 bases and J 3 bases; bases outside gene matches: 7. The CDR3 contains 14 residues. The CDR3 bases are TGTGCCAGCAGCACCGAGGGGGCAGGCTACGAGCAGTACTTC. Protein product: CASSTEGAGYEQYF.

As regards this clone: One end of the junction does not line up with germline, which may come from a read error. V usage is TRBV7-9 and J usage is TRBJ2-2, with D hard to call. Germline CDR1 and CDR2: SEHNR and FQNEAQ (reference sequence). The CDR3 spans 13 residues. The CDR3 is CSSSFKNTGELFF. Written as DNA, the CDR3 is TGTTCCAGCAGCTTTAAGAACACCGGGGAGCTGTTTTTT.

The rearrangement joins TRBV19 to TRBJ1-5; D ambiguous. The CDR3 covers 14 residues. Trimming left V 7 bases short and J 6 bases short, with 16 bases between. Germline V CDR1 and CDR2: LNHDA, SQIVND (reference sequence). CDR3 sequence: CASKRDIGGQPQHF. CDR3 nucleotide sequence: TGTGCCAGTAAACGGGATATCGGTGGTCAGCCCCAGCATTTT.

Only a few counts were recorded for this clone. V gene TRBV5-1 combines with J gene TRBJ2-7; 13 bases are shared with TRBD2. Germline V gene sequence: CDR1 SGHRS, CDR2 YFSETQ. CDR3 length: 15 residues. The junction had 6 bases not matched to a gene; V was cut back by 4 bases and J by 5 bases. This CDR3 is CASSAATSGRHEQYF. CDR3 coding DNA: TGCGCCAGCAGCGCAGCGACTAGCGGGAGGCACGAGCAGTACTTC.